Sequencing of this T cell receptor beta chain was carried out in a study of blood T cell repertoires in COVID-19. Background on the study: Acute and convalescent COVID-19 specimens originated in the United States, Italy and Spain. T cells, B-cell-depleted T cells, or PBMCs supplied cDNA or gDNA.

J lost 5 bases, V lost 4 bases, and 8 bases had no gene match. The V gene's germline CDR1 is MNHEY and CDR2 SVGAGI. This CDR3 is 15 amino acids long. In the original workflow: Reference gene primers were amplified, and this amplification served to estimate nucleated cell counts. The table came from immunoSEQ multiplex PCR; TCRdb's copy has only in-frame clones and leaves some out. V, J and clone size were drawn from that table, and D and trimming were deduced from the DNA. The sample holds 180,000 or so clones, roughly 81% seen once. The TCR was taken from a woman older than 75 with acute or convalescent COVID-19. Material for sequencing was peripheral blood. This chain links TRBV6-5 with TRBJ2-7; 10 bases match TRBD2. CDR3 in DNA: TGTGCCAGCAGTTCCCTGTGGACTAGCGGTGACGAGCAGTACTTC. Protein product: CASSSLWTSGDEQYF.